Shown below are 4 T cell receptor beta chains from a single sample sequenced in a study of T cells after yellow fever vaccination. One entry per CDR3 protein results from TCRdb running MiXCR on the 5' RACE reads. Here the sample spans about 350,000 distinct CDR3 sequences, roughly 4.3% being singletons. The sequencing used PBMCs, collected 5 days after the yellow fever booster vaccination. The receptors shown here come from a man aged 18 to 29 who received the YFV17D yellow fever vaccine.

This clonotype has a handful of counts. The CDR3 spells CAWSSATGTEQYF. DNA of the CDR3: TGTGCCTGGAGTTCCGCGACAGGGACCGAGCAGTACTTC. The V gene is TRBV30, the J gene TRBJ2-7; 7 bases fit TRBD1. V lost 2 bases, J lost 6 bases, and 7 bases stayed unmatched. Germline CDR1 reads GTSNPN; CDR2 reads SVGIG (reference sequence). This CDR3 contains 13 residues.

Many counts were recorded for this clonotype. CDR3: CASFIRGSPLHF. The CDR3 nucleotides read TGTGCCAGCTTCATAAGGGGGTCACCCCTCCACTTT. The chain is built from TRBV9 and TRBJ1-6; possibly TRBD1 for D (6 bases). The V end was cut by 7 bases, the J end by 10 bases, with 12 bases between. Germline V gene data show CDR1 as SGDLS and CDR2 as YYNGEE. The CDR3 sequence is 12 residues long.

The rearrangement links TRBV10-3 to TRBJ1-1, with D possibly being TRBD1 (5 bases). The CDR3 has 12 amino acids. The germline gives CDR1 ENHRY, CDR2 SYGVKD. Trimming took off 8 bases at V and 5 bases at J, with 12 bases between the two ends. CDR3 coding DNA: TGTGCCATCGGGACGGGGTTTACTGAAGCTTTCTTT. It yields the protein CAIGTGFTEAFF.

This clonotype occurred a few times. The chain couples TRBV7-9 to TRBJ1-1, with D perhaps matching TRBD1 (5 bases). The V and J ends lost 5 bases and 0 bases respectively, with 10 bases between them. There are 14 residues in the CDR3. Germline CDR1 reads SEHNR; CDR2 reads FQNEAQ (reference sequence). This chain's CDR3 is CASSARAMNTEAFF. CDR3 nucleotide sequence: TGTGCCAGCAGCGCCAGGGCGATGAACACTGAAGCTTTCTTT.